One T cell receptor (beta chain) is described in this entry. What antigen it recognizes has not been identified. The input lacks base qualities; no much larger clone sits a single base away. In total, roughly 710 healthy bone marrow donors made up the cohort. At the time of sampling, every cohort member was nominally healthy, though immune exposures that went unrecorded were likely present. The donor tested CMV seropositive, placing the donor among the 290 or so seropositive members of the cohort. A peripheral blood sample was collected from each donor, and TCR beta sequencing was performed on peripheral blood mononuclear cells. Genomic DNA was extracted from the blood cell samples with the Qiagen DNeasy Blood Extraction Kit. In the germline V gene, CDR1 corresponds to SQVTM and CDR2 to ANQGSEA. V ends up 7 bases short and J 0 bases short, with an unmatched junction base count of 2. The CDR3, cysteine through phenylalanine, is 13 amino acids long. Here the CDR3 DNA is all that survives: 39 bases in frame from base 1.

The data were taken from a study of cytomegalovirus exposure and HLA in healthy donors (dated by TCRdb to about 2017). At the level of the whole study: According to an earlier analysis of several hundred of the donors, 200 million or so T cells yielded over 100 million unique TCR beta sequences and roughly 280 Gb of sequence data. The study combined high-throughput TCR immunosequencing, statistical association of individual TCRs with disease status, and machine learning to predict cytomegalovirus infection status. Donor age, sex, ethnicity and CMV serostatus were collected together with the repertoire data. Among some 400 genotyped donors of the cohort, an average of around 240,000 unique TCR beta nucleotide sequences were sequenced per donor, approximately 20% of them non-productive. In the later analysis, no new phenotypic data were used to find candidate immune exposures; instead, reliance was placed on TCR beta sequences and their occurrence across donors. A later genetic analysis used genome-wide SNP genotypes for about three fifths of the 666 donors, treating that subset as a discovery cohort. Several DR-DQ haplotypes were treated as single units for association and clustering because of strong linkage in the cohort. The study was designed to test whether signatures of past pathogen exposure could be identified by cataloging public T cell receptors. The study profiled the T cell repertoires of more than 500 subjects by immunosequencing and related them to cytomegalovirus serostatus. A later analysis re-examined previously published TCR beta repertoires from more than 600 donors and added high-resolution HLA genotyping to investigate patterns of TCR occurrence. Typing coverage differed by locus: A, B, C, DRB1 and DQB1 were typed in roughly 620-630 donors, DQA1 in about 550, DPA1 in some 600, and DPB1 in roughly 470. HLA typing covered class I and class II loci at four-digit resolution. A separate validation cohort of roughly 130 different subjects was used in addition to the roughly 620-subject first cohort. In an earlier analysis of roughly 540 of the donors, high-throughput TCR beta sequencing was used to judge whether each TCR beta V gene segment behaved as functional or pseudogenic. An early release that covered 640 HLA-typed donors contained approximately 300 gigabases of sequencing data and tens of millions of unique TCR sequences. The genetic ancestry cluster associated with self-reported Caucasian donors included around 76% of the approximately 410 genotyped donors. Every discovery cohort repertoire had been produced on one sequencing platform. What the study reported, not specific to this receptor: The study gave a list of 150 to 200 TCR beta chains associated with cytomegalovirus. In both the original and validation cohorts, the classifier was reported to diagnose cytomegalovirus status with high specificity and sensitivity. Broadly in line with IMGT annotations, most TCR beta V segments showed up in productive rearrangements about 87% or about 30% of the time in an earlier analysis of roughly 590 of the donors. Because the 87-base-pair reads could not distinguish some IMGT-functional V segments, including TRBV6-2 and TRBV6-3, those segments were excluded. Because counts were too low, seventeen rarely observed V segments, including chromosome 9 orphons, were excluded from the earlier analysis of some 540 of the donors. Because HLA typing was unavailable for some donors at each locus, only the typed subset was used in association tests. Sequencing depth was assumed to be roughly uniform across donors in the presence/absence analyses, though that assumption may not hold. This cohort had only TCR beta chains sequenced, and the lack of alpha or paired-chain data limited which features could be detected. Immune exposure information for the cohort was limited to CMV serostatus. A further reported finding was that TCR beta sequences accurately predicted the HLA-A and HLA-B alleles for most subjects in the first cohort. A cluster of highly shared sequence variants was judged likely to represent a technical artifact of the sequencing pipeline. In a later analysis, TCR association rates were found to vary across HLA loci, with the most associated TCRs seen for DRB1 alleles and the fewest for HLA-C alleles. Most TCR sequences were seen in very few donors, while some public TCRs were found in many individuals. According to a later analysis, parvovirus B19, influenza, CMV and Epstein-Barr virus appeared linked to several top co-occurrence clusters. Correlated functional status among segregating V segments might reflect linkage disequilibrium, but an unknown experimental factor could not be ruled out. A few of the identified cytomegalovirus-associated TCR beta chains were confirmed in vitro to be specific for cytomegalovirus antigens. In a later genetic analysis, a missense DCLRE1C variant was associated with V-gene and J-gene trimming of TCR beta chains, and the association was replicated in an independent cohort. It was suggested by the authors that the approach could potentially be generalized to other disease states and immunological phenotypes. In a later analysis, HLA-associated TCR beta chains showed more clonal expansion and lower generation probabilities than non-associated chains that were equally common. Most CMV-associated TCR beta chains appeared to be HLA-restricted in a later analysis, and the HLA associations seemed to be driven largely by CMV exposure. Specific HLA alleles were associated with roughly 16,000 TCR beta sequences at a false discovery rate of 0.05 in a later analysis. According to a later genetic analysis, donors in an Asian-associated ancestry cluster had fewer N-insertions in productive TCRs than the roughly 700-donor mean. Assigning TCR associations to individual alleles was difficult when HLA alleles, especially DR and DQ, strongly co-occurred.

Library method: the immunoSEQ multiplex PCR assay. The multiplex PCR relied on a mix of 60 forward primers for TCR Vbeta segments and 13 reverse primers for TCR Jbeta segments. The CDR3 region of rearranged TCR beta genes was amplified from genomic DNA by a multiplex PCR assay. Amplified TCR beta libraries were sequenced as 87-base-pair reads on the Illumina HiSeq System. In the paper's pipeline: A later analysis tallied roughly 80 million unique TCR beta chains across the 650 to 750 repertoires, and about 10 million of those chains were shared by two or more donors. Raw reads were error-corrected and collapsed into unique sequences with a nearest-neighbor algorithm that merged closely related sequences to remove PCR and sequencing errors. Alignment of CDR3 sequences to IMGT reference sequences was used to assign V, D and J gene segments. Each retained sequence needed at least a six-nucleotide match to both a V gene segment and a J gene segment. Rearrangements were classified as productive when the CDR3 lacked stop codons and remained in frame with V and J, and all other rearrangements were classified as non-productive. CDR3 was defined according to IMGT convention as the region running from the second conserved V-encoded cysteine to the conserved J-encoded phenylalanine. Sequences without an unambiguous match to a single V gene segment were excluded from the earlier analysis of approximately 560 of the donors. An earlier analysis of a few hundred of the donors called V segments functional above 56.7% productive rearrangements and segregating when the between-donor standard deviation exceeded 5%. To diagnose cytomegalovirus status from the catalog of TCR beta chain sequences, a statistical classification framework was built. In a later analysis, TCR nucleotide sequences were compared against IMGT/GENE-DB human TR gene sequences so that V and J genes could be assigned. A later analysis assigned CDR3 sequences and most-parsimonious VDJ recombination scenarios with the TCRdist pipeline. In a later analysis, each TCR beta chain was defined by its CDR3 amino acid sequence together with its V-gene family, and reads lacking a unique V-gene family were excluded. A later analysis removed over 500 highly shared, low-generation-probability nucleotide sequences to deal with suspected cross-contamination and a sequencing artifact. A later analysis calculated a clonal expansion index for each public chain from normalized within-repertoire ranks of inferred template counts. Generation probabilities in a later analysis came from a VDJ recombination model fitted to out-of-frame rearrangements, and those results were checked against IGoR. In a later analysis, TCR-TCR, TCR-HLA and TCR-CMV co-occurrence was scored with hypergeometric tests, and a repertoire-size bias correction was applied to TCR pairs. To estimate false discovery rates, a later analysis permuted the HLA or CMV assignments 20 times. In a later analysis, co-occurring TCRs were grouped with DBSCAN, and TCRdist sequence similarity was added when clustering was performed within HLA-allele-positive subsets. Repertoires with fewer than 30,000 or more than 120,000 public chains, plus five repertoires with anomalous nucleotide sharing, were excluded from co-occurrence clustering. Sourced from immuneACCESS, this table was stored by TCRdb with only in-frame sequences that have V and J called. A share of the clones is absent; for the studies checked, an unresolved V gene accounts for under half, and the remainder has no known explanation. Clonal size and the V and J genes are those of that table, whereas D and trimming came from the DNA. The sample table shows around 170,000 clones, and 80% are seen once. The ten biggest clones cover 1% of the sample.

The sequence derives from a woman in her forties or fifties in good health and CMV-seropositive. This chain is built from TRBV29-1 and TRBJ2-2, and 7 junction bases match TRBD1. Sequencing was performed on PBMCs. The DNA sequence reads TGCAGCGCCGGGACAGCGAACACCGGGGAGCTGTTTTTT. This yields the protein CSAGTANTGELFF.